This TCR beta chain derives from a study of blood T cell repertoires in COVID-19. About the research overall: Samples representing acute and convalescent COVID-19 were sourced from the United States, Italy and Spain. T cells, B-cell-depleted T cells, or PBMCs supplied cDNA or gDNA.

The protocol was immunoSEQ multiplex PCR, while the TCRdb copy is restricted to in-frame clones and leaves out a portion. The table includes under 150,000 clones, roughly 85% detected once. V shed 4 bases, J shed 0 bases, and the junction held 3 bases outside the gene matches. The CDR3 extends over 14 amino acids. Germline CDR1 and CDR2: KGHSH and LQKENI. The sequence came from a human donor in a cohort sampled during active COVID-19. The chain combines TRBV18 with TRBJ2-7, with TRBD1 matching 7 bases. Sequenced material: peripheral blood. The CDR3 sequence: CASSLGTASYEQYF. CDR3 bases: TGTGCCAGCTCACTCGGGACAGCCTCCTACGAGCAGTACTTC. Full variable domain (rest looked up from reference TRBV18 and TRBJ2-7): NAGVMQNPRHLVRRRGQEARLRCSPMKGHSHVYWYRQLPEEGLKFMVYLQKENIIDESGMPKERFSAEFPKEGPSILRIQQVVRGDSAAYFCASSLGTASYEQYFGPGTRLTVT.